The next 9 T cell receptor beta chains were all read from a single sample in a study of human T cells and chemical hapten exposure. From the RACE reads, TCRdb called clonotypes with MiXCR, one entry per CDR3 protein. In the table there are around 300,000 distinct CDR3 sequences, approximately 5% of which are singletons. Time point of the sample: pre-sensitization, week 0. The treatment was: therapeutic diphenylcyclopropenone sensitization with weekly scalp DPC. This specimen was whole blood, taken in connection with sensitization to the hapten diphenylcyclopropenone (DPC). Source of these receptors: a woman younger than 30 with alopecia areata. Some clones in this sample may be carry-over from other donors' samples.

Only a few counts were recorded for this clonotype. This chain joins TRBV27 and TRBJ2-7, with 12 nucleotides matching TRBD2. CDR1 and CDR2 (germline): MNHEY, SMNVEV (reference sequence). The CDR3 extends over 18 amino acids. The V gene end was trimmed by 6 bases and the J gene end by 4 bases; junction bases not matched to a gene: 16. The CDR3 protein is CASSSPSRTSGERYEQYF. In DNA, the CDR3 is TGTGCCAGCAGCTCCCCTTCTAGGACTAGCGGGGAGAGGTACGAGCAGTACTTC.

There are a few counts of this clonotype. The J gene is TRBJ1-1, the V gene TRBV9; no firm D call. Germline CDR1 reads SGDLS; CDR2 reads YYNGEE. V was pared by 0 bases and J by 7 bases, with 7 bases between. This CDR3 is 12 amino acids long. As DNA, the CDR3 is TGTGCCAGCAGCGTAGGGGAATATGAAGCTTTCTTT. Translation gives CASSVGEYEAFF.

This clonotype came up a few times. V and J are TRBV7-8 and TRBJ2-5; D remains ambiguous. The V gene lost 4 bases and the J gene lost 1 base, with 13 bases spanning the gap. Germline V gene data show CDR1 as SGHVS and CDR2 as FQNEAQ. The CDR3 consists of 15 residues. The CDR3 nucleotides read TGTGCCAGCAGCTCGATAGTTGGCAGCCAAGAGACCCAGTACTTC. This sequence encodes CASSSIVGSQETQYF.

CDR3 sequence (DNA): TGTGCCAGCAGCGTAGTCCCCAGCGGGGGTAACACCGGGGAGCTGTTTTTT. This encodes CASSVVPSGGNTGELFF. V and J are TRBV9 and TRBJ2-2, with 8 positions matching TRBD2. The V and J ends lost 0 bases and 2 bases, in that order; junction bases with no gene match: 6. The CDR3 has 17 amino acids. Per germline, CDR1 SGDLS and CDR2 YYNGEE.

This clonotype was seen a handful of times. The chain is built from TRBV4-1 and TRBJ2-3, with TRBD2 matching over 10 bases. The germline V gene has CDR1 MGHRA and CDR2 YSYEKL. After removal of 6 bases from V and 3 bases from J, the junction contained 15 bases not matched to a gene. The CDR3 sequence is 18 residues long. As DNA, the CDR3 is TGCGCCAGCAGTCAACGCACCCTAGCGGGGGTGGTTACAGATACGCAGTATTTT. Amino acid sequence: CASSQRTLAGVVTDTQYF.

Turning to this clonotype: The junction does not match germline at one end; this may be a read error. J is TRBJ1-1 and V is TRBV7-3; no clear D gene. CDR1 is SGHTA and CDR2 is FQGTGA in the germline V gene. This CDR3 region has 13 residues. CDR3 amino acids: CASSFGLNTVAFF. Written as DNA, the CDR3 is TGTGCCAGCAGCTTCGGTCTGAACACTGTAGCTTTCTTT.

The chain has TRBV27 and TRBJ2-7, with 9 bases aligning to TRBD1. This CDR3 region has 14 residues. Germline V CDR1 and CDR2: MNHEY, SMNVEV (reference sequence). The trim removed 2 bases at V and 5 bases at J, leaving 4 bases unmatched. CDR3 sequence: CASSLRDRVNEQYF. The DNA of the CDR3 is TGTGCCAGCAGTTTACGGGACAGGGTGAACGAGCAGTACTTC.

This chain connects TRBV12-3 or TRBV12-4 to TRBJ2-2, with TRBD1 as a possible D gene (5 bases). Trimming left V 7 bases short and J 2 bases short, with 14 bases between. This CDR3 region has 15 residues. CDR3 coding DNA: TGTGCCAGCAAGTTAGGGCAGGGAAACACCGGGGAGCTGTTTTTT. Translated: CASKLGQGNTGELFF.

Ten or more counts support this clonotype. The V call is TRBV5-1, the J call TRBJ1-1, with 7 bases lining up with TRBD1. V shed 6 bases, J shed 0 bases, and the junction held 5 bases outside the gene matches. The V gene's germline CDR1 is SGHRS and CDR2 YFSETQ. The CDR3 has 14 residues. For the CDR3, the DNA is TGCGCCAGCAAGGGGACAGACGTGAACACTGAAGCTTTCTTT. The encoded protein is CASKGTDVNTEAFF. The full variable domain, with the rest looked up from reference TRBV5-1 and TRBJ1-1, is KAGVTQTPRYLIKTRGQQVTLSCSPISGHRSVSWYQQTPGQGLQFLFEYFSETQRNKGNFPGRFSGRQFSNSRSEMNVSTLELGDSALYLCASKGTDVNTEAFFGQGTRLTVV.